The next 24 T cell receptor beta chains were all read from a single sample in a study of T cell responses to AZD1222 COVID-19 vaccine. Method: immunoSEQ multiplex PCR; TCRdb's copy keeps in-frame clones and lacks some. The data hold 120,000 to 150,000 clones, with around 90% observed a single time. Material: peripheral blood, obtained 28 days after the second AZD1222 dose. These receptors were collected from an adult who received the AZD1222 COVID-19 vaccine.

The chain carries TRBV3-1 (or the pseudogene TRBV3-2) and TRBJ1-4, with unresolved D. V gave up 4 bases and J gave up 6 bases, with 9 bases separating them. From germline, CDR1 is LGHDT and CDR2 YNNKEL (reference sequence). The CDR3 is 13 amino acids. The CDR3: CASSRKGDEKLFF. CDR3 nucleotide sequence: TGTGCCAGCAGCCGGAAGGGCGATGAAAAACTGTTTTTT.

The chain carries TRBV6-4 and TRBJ1-2, with unresolved D. Trimming took 1 base from V and 6 from J, leaving 18 bases between them. The CDR3 is 16 amino acids. Germline lookup yields CDR1 MRHNA and CDR2 SNTAGT. CDR3 DNA: TGTGCCAGCAGTGACTGGTCGGACCGTTACCTCAATGGCTACACCTTC. It translates to CASSDWSDRYLNGYTF.

This rearrangement joins TRBV29-1 to TRBJ2-1; 10 bases align to TRBD1. Per germline, CDR1 SQVTM and CDR2 ANQGSEA. The J segment lost 3 bases and the V segment lost 3 bases, leaving 2 bases of the junction unmatched. CDR3 length: 14 amino acids. CDR3 loop: CSVDDRGLYNEQFF. The DNA of the CDR3 is TGCAGCGTTGATGACAGGGGGCTCTACAATGAGCAGTTCTTC.

The gene calls are TRBV5-1 and TRBJ1-1; tentative D call: TRBD1 (5 bases). With 4 bases removed from V and 3 bases from J, the gap between germline ends came to 10 bases. In germline, CDR1 is SGHRS, CDR2 YFSETQ. The CDR3 totals 13 residues. Here the CDR3 DNA reads TGCGCCAGCAGCATGAGACAGTACACTGAAGCTTTCTTT. It codes for CASSMRQYTEAFF.

The chain couples TRBV11-2 to TRBJ1-2; 12 bases line up with TRBD1. V dropped 1 base and J dropped 7; count of bases not matched to a gene: 4. Germline CDR1 and CDR2: SGHAT and FQNNGV. The CDR3 has 15 residues. Written as DNA, the CDR3 is TGTGCCAGCAGCTTAGGGGGACAGGGGGCCGTTGGCTACACCTTC. Amino acid sequence: CASSLGGQGAVGYTF.

V usage is TRBV6-4 and J usage is TRBJ2-3; the D is unclear. Trimming took 4 bases from V and 0 from J, leaving 8 bases between them. The CDR3 loop spans 14 amino acids. Germline CDR1 reads MRHNA; CDR2 reads SNTAGT. The CDR3 loop is CASSAESSTDTQYF. The CDR3, as DNA: TGTGCCAGCAGTGCGGAGAGTAGCACAGATACGCAGTATTTT.

The chain uses TRBV18 and TRBJ2-3, with D maybe TRBD2 (6 bases). Germline values: CDR1 KGHSH, CDR2 LQKENI. Trimming left V 0 bases short and J 1 base short, with 8 bases between. The CDR3 totals 15 residues. The CDR3 bases are TGTGCCAGCTCACCACCCGGGAGAGGCACAGATACGCAGTATTTT. Amino acids: CASSPPGRGTDTQYF.

This sequence joins TRBV5-1 and TRBJ2-6; no definite D call. The CDR3 consists of 17 residues. Between the trimmed V and J ends, which lost 3 bases and 0 bases, there was a span of 13 bases. Germline lookup yields CDR1 SGHRS and CDR2 YFSETQ. CDR3 residues: CASSSQSYHSGANVLTF. The CDR3 DNA is TGCGCCAGCAGCTCCCAGAGCTACCACTCTGGGGCCAACGTCCTGACTTTC.

A few counts support this clone. This chain uses TRBV7-6 with TRBJ1-6; 11 bases fit TRBD1. Germline assignment: CDR1 SGHVS and CDR2 FNYEAQ. With V trimmed by 3 bases and J by 7 bases, 5 bases remained unmatched. This CDR3 comprises 16 residues. The CDR3 nucleotides read TGTGCCAGCAGCTTGCGCCGGGACAGGGGGAATTCACCCCTCCACTTT. Its translation: CASSLRRDRGNSPLHF.

This chain links TRBV27 with TRBJ2-1, with D uncertain. The CDR3 length is 15 residues. Trimming took off 7 bases at V and 6 bases at J, with 19 bases between the two ends. Germline V gives CDR1 MNHEY, CDR2 SMNVEV (reference sequence). This CDR3 is CASIPGPIRGNEQFF. The CDR3, as DNA: TGTGCCAGCATTCCCGGACCAATTCGAGGCAATGAGCAGTTCTTC.

The sample holds one count of this clone. This chain links TRBV27 with TRBJ1-3; 7 nucleotides agree with TRBD1. CDR3 size: 13 residues. Germline CDR1 and CDR2: MNHEY and SMNVEV (reference sequence). J lost 4 bases, V lost 6 bases, and 3 bases had no gene match. The CDR3 loop is CASSLDRGNTIYF. CDR3 bases: TGTGCCAGCAGCTTGGACAGGGGAAACACCATATATTTT.

The chain carries TRBV11-3 and TRBJ2-4; 10 positions match TRBD2. CDR1 is SGHNT, CDR2 YENEEA, per germline. The CDR3 is 18 residues long. Trimming at V came to 4 bases and at J to 1 base, leaving 10 bases not matched to a gene. CDR3 amino acids: CASSSAKQREGAKNIQYF. The CDR3 coding sequence is TGTGCCAGCAGCTCCGCCAAGCAGCGGGAGGGTGCCAAAAACATTCAGTACTTC.

The chain recombines TRBV21-1 with TRBJ1-2; TRBD1 reflects the table's D call only, with no check against the DNA. TRBV21-1 constitutes a pseudogene. CDR3 length equals 13 residues. The CDR3 coding sequence is TGTGCCAGCAGCAAAGTCCAGGTCTATGGCTACACCTTC. Translating gives CASSKVQVYGYTF.

The CDR3 loop is CASSSVRHGYTF. DNA for the CDR3: TGTGCCAGCAGTTCGGTCCGGCATGGCTACACCTTC. The chain has TRBV12-3 or TRBV12-4 and TRBJ1-2; D is unresolved. V gave up 4 bases and J gave up 6 bases, with 9 bases separating them. The CDR3 has 12 residues.

The gene calls are TRBV25-1 and TRBJ2-7; 7 positions match TRBD1. The CDR3 length is 14 residues. The V and J ends lost 6 bases and 4 bases, in that order; junction bases with no gene match: 9. Germline assignment: CDR1 MGHDK and CDR2 SYGVNS. The CDR3 here is CASSPTGQRYEQYF. The CDR3, as DNA: TGTGCCAGCAGCCCTACGGGACAGAGGTACGAGCAGTACTTC.

This clone has a handful of counts. V is TRBV10-1 and J is TRBJ2-2, with a weak D call TRBD1 (5 bases). The CDR3 runs to 14 residues. Trimming stripped 6 bases from V and 0 bases from J, with 8 bases between. Germline-derived CDR1 and CDR2 are WNHNN and SYGVQD (reference sequence). The CDR3 protein is CASRQAANTGELFF. The CDR3 DNA reads TGCGCCAGCAGACAGGCCGCGAACACCGGGGAGCTGTTTTTT.

The chain combines TRBV6-5 with TRBJ1-2; D remains unclear. V was pared by 2 bases and J by 6 bases, with 16 bases between. In germline, CDR1 is MNHEY, CDR2 SVGAGI. This CDR3 comprises 15 residues. The CDR3: CASSYRGRPVDGYTF. The DNA for the CDR3 is TGTGCCAGCAGTTACCGCGGCAGGCCTGTGGATGGCTACACCTTC.

The CDR3 sequence: CASSRPTEAFF. CDR3 in DNA: TGTGCCAGCAGTCGACCCACTGAAGCTTTCTTT. This sequence joins TRBV28 and TRBJ1-1; D ambiguous. The V end lost 5 bases, the J end lost 4 bases, and 5 bases lay between the germline ends. The CDR3 has 11 amino acids. Germline CDR1 MDHEN, CDR2 SYDVKM.

The chain joins TRBV7-2 to TRBJ2-7, with D unresolved. The CDR3 loop spans 15 amino acids. V lost 4 bases and J 9 bases, leaving 22 bases between the germline ends. Germline V CDR1 and CDR2: SGHTA, FQGNSA. The CDR3 spells CASSSRLPGPAVQYF. In DNA, the CDR3 is TGTGCCAGCAGCTCCCGACTCCCCGGCCCCGCGGTGCAGTACTTC.

This clone was counted once. The genes are TRBV7-3 and TRBJ2-1; D uncertain. Between the trimmed V and J ends, which lost 5 bases and 4 bases, there was a span of 9 bases. Germline-derived CDR1 and CDR2 are SGHTA and FQGTGA. The CDR3 has 13 amino acids. CDR3 bases: TGTGCCAGCAGCCCAAACGGTTACAATGAGCAGTTCTTC. It codes for CASSPNGYNEQFF.

In this sample, this clone turned up many times. The chain combines TRBV7-9 with TRBJ2-1, with D unresolved. The germline V gene has CDR1 SEHNR and CDR2 FQNEAQ (reference sequence). The CDR3 loop spans 11 amino acids. The germline V and J ends were trimmed by 5 bases and 8 bases, with 7 bases remaining between them. The CDR3 is CASSQSYEQFF. The DNA for the CDR3 is TGTGCCAGCAGCCAGAGCTATGAGCAGTTCTTC.

The CDR3 DNA is TGCAGCGTTGATCAAGAGACCCAGTACTTC. Translating it yields CSVDQETQYF. The genes are TRBV29-1 and TRBJ2-5; no clear D. Germline V gene sequence: CDR1 SQVTM, CDR2 ANQGSEA. Trimming took 3 bases from V and 2 from J, leaving 1 base between them. The CDR3 has 10 amino acids.

This chain joins TRBV19 and TRBJ1-2; tentative D call: TRBD1 (5 bases). Trimming took 5 bases from V and 6 from J, leaving 19 bases between them. The CDR3 covers 15 residues. Germline assignment: CDR1 LNHDA and CDR2 SQIVND (reference sequence). Here the CDR3 DNA reads TGTGCCAGTAGTTGGCGGGACGGACGGGGAAATGGCTACACCTTC. Translated, it gives CASSWRDGRGNGYTF.

The chain joins TRBV7-2 to TRBJ2-7; D gene uncertain. Germline V gene lookup returns CDR1 SGHTA and CDR2 FQGNSA. This CDR3 region has 13 residues. Trimming cost V 5 bases and J 6 bases, with 14 bases left between them. The CDR3 protein is CASSNSLSGEQYF. CDR3 bases: TGTGCCAGCAGCAATTCCCTTTCGGGCGAGCAGTACTTC.